This T cell receptor (beta chain) stems from a study of T cell changes during pregnancy in multiple sclerosis. Method: immunoSEQ multiplex PCR; TCRdb's copy keeps in-frame clones and lacks some. The table has approximately 46,000 clones, 75% to 90% seen once; the top ten hold around 7.9%. This CDR3 is built from 15 residues. Germline V gives CDR1 SGDLS, CDR2 YYNGEE. V dropped 4 bases and J dropped 7 bases, with 20 bases sitting between them. This chain connects TRBV9 to TRBJ1-1; a possible D gene is TRBD1 (5 bases). The sequence came from a female donor with multiple sclerosis, enrolled in a pregnancy study. Sequencing was performed on CD8+ T cells from peripheral blood mononuclear cells, taken in the second trimester of pregnancy. The CDR3 DNA sequence: TGTGCCAGCAGCCCGGGGGGAGGGAAGGGGCTTGAAGCTTTCTTT. Its protein is CASSPGGGKGLEAFF.